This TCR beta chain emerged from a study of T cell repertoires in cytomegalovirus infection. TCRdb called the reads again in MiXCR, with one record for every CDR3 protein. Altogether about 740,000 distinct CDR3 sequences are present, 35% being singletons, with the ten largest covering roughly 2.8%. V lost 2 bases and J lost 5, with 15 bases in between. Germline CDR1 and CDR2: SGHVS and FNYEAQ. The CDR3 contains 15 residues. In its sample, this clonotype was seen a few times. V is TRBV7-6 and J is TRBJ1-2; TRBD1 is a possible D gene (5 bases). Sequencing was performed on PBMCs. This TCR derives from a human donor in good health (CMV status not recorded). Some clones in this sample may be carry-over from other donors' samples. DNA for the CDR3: TGTGCCAGCAGCTTAAGTCCCGCGACAGATTATGGCTACACCTTC. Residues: CASSLSPATDYGYTF.